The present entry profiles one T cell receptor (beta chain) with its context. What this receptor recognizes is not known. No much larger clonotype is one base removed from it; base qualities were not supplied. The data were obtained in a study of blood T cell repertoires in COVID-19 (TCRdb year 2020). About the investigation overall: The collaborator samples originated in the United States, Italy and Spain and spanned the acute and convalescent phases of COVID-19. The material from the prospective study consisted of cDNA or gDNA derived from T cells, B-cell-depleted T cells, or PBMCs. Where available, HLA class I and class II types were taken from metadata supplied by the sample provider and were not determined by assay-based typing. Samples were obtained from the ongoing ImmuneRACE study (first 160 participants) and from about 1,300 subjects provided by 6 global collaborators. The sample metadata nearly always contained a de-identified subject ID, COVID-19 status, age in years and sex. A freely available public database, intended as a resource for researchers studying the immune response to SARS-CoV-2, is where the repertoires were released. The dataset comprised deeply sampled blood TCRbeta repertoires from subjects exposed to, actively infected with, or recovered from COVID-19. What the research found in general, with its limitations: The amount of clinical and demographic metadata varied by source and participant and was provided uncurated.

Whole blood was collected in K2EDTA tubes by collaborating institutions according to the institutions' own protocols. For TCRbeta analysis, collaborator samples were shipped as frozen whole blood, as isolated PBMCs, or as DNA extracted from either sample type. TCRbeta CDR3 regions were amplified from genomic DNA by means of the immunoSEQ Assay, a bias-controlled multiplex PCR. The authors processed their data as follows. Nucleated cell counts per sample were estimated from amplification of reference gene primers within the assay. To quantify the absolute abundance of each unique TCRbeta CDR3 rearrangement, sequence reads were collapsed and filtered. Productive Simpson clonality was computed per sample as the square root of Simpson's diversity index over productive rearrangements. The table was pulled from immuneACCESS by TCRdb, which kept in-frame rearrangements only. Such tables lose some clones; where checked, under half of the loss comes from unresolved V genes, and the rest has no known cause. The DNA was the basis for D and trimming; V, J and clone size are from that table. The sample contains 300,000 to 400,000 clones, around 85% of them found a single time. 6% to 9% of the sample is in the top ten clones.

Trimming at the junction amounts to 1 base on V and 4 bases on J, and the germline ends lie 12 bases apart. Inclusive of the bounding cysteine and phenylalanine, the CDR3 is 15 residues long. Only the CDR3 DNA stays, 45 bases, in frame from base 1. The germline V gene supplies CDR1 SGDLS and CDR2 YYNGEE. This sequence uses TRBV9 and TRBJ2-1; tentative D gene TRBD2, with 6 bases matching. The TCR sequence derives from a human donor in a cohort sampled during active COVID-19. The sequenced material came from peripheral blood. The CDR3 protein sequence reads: CASSVSPRGYNEQFF. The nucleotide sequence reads TGTGCCAGCAGCGTAAGCCCCCGGGGGTACAATGAGCAGTTCTTC.